This TCR beta chain was captured in a study of T cell responses to AZD1222 COVID-19 vaccine (dated by TCRdb to about 2021). Regarding the complete study: AZD1222 recipients whose second dose came at about 4 weeks and those whose second dose came at about 12 weeks were combined into one group, since spike-specific TCR depth and breadth did not differ between the two schedules. A total of over 230 trial participants underwent TCR sequencing, of whom more than 200 had received two doses of AZD1222 and around 25 had received two doses of the MenACWY control vaccine. Trial participants were enrolled by age into subgroups of 18-55, 56-69 and 70-plus years, and around 140, 26 and 57 TCR-sequenced participants, respectively, were included in these subgroups.

On the study overall, not on this receptor specifically: Epitopes outside the regions mutated in the B.1.351 and B.1.1.7 variants were reportedly recognized by nearly half of the unique spike-specific TCRs. Participants were mostly white British, with more females than males. The authors suggested clonal diversity may have been underestimated. In the small 56-69-year group, the increase in depth fell short of significance, most likely because of low power. After two AZD1222 doses, spike-specific TCR breadth and depth were significantly higher than at day 0 and than in MenACWY recipients. Conclusions about previously exposed vaccinees are limited because only six or seven AZD1222 recipients were SARS-CoV-2 seropositive at baseline. The whole spike protein was spanned by vaccine-associated CD4 TCRs, and dominant responses were seen in regions 160-218 and 743-854. Because no day 14 peak-response samples were available, repertoires were characterized only after the peak T cell response.

Note on this clone: What this receptor recognizes is not known. No base qualities exist here, and no much larger clone lies one base off it.

The CDR3 regions of human TCRbeta chains were analyzed by immunosequencing. In the paper's pipeline: TCRs in the repertoires were matched against a reference library of SARS-CoV-2-specific TCRs that had been generated with the MIRA antigen-specificity platform. Breadth meant the fraction of unique TCRs that were SARS-CoV-2-associated, whereas depth meant the fraction of total T cells that were SARS-CoV-2-associated. Using the MIRA data, every spike-specific TCR was mapped to the spike region that the TCR reacted to and assigned to either a CD4 or a CD8 class. Log10-transformed breadth and depth values were compared by one-way ANOVA with Sidak's multiple comparisons tests. TCRdb carries this immuneACCESS record with in-frame sequences only. Its versions omit some clonotypes, under half of them owing to an unresolved V gene in the studies checked, with the rest unexplained. The V and J calls and the clone size are those of that table, but D and trimming were determined from the DNA. The sample yields 150,000 to 200,000 clones; around 93% were counted once. The top ten clonotypes cover approximately 9.6% of the sample.

Per the publication, the time point label means: baseline before first vaccination. Samples from vaccinated people were obtained from the UK trials COV001 and COV002, which included a single-blind randomized controlled phase 2/3 trial of AZD1222 (ChAdOx1 nCoV-19) in healthy adults. For TCRbeta chain sequencing, PBMC samples were collected from trial participants at day 0 and at day 28 after the second dose. The CDR3, from cysteine to phenylalanine, totals 13 residues. Only the CDR3 portion is preserved as DNA: 39 bases, with reading frame beginning at the first base. V is pruned by 6 bases and J by 6 bases, leaving 6 bases of the junction without a gene match. Based on the germline V gene (reference sequence), the CDR1 and CDR2 sequences are WNHNN and SYGVQD.

The source was peripheral blood, collected on day 0 of AZD1222 vaccination. The sequence joins TRBV10-1 to TRBJ1-2, and TRBD1 matches 8 of the central bases. This TCR came from an adult in good health. The CDR3 region reads CASSQRQGNGYTF. The DNA sequence follows: TGCGCCAGCAGCCAACGACAGGGGAATGGCTACACCTTC.